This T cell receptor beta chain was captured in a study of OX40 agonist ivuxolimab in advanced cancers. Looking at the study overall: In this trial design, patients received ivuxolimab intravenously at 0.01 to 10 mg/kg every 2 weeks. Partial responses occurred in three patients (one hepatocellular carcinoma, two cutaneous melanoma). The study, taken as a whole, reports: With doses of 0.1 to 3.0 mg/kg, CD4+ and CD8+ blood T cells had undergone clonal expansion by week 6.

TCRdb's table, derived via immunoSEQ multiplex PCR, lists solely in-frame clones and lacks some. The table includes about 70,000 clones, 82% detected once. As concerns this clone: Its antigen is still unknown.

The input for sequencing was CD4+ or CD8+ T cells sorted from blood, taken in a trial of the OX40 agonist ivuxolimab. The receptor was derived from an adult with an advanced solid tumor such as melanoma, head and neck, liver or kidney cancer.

The CDR3 protein is CASSLGDGWDRGGTEAFF. CDR3 nucleotide sequence: TGTGCCAGCAGCTTAGGAGATGGCTGGGACAGGGGCGGCACTGAAGCTTTCTTT. V usage is TRBV7-8 and J usage is TRBJ1-1, with 10 nucleotides matching TRBD1. Germline CDR1 SGHVS, CDR2 FQNEAQ. V dropped 1 base and J dropped 4; count of bases not matched to a gene: 12. The CDR3 spans 18 residues.